A single sample gave rise to the 4 T cell receptor beta chains below, sequenced in a study of vaccination and CD4 T cells after COVID-19. Their antigens remain unidentified. Treatment defined: approximately 9-day PBMC culture with coronavirus spike peptide pools or control peptides (ViraFEST assay). Sequencing of cultured CD4+ T cell DNA used the Oncomine TCR Beta short-read assay. MiXCR, run by TCRdb on the PCR reads, gives a single entry per CDR3 protein. The table includes roughly 8,200 distinct CDR3 sequences, around 51% detected once. The source material was CD4+ T cells from blood, cultured in vitro. Receptors were obtained from a human donor who had recovered from COVID-19.

The chain combines TRBV15 with TRBJ2-7, with TRBD2 identical over 7 bases. CDR1 and CDR2 (germline): LNHNV, YYDKDF (reference sequence). CDR3 length: 16 residues. The V and J ends lost 0 bases and 1 base, in that order; junction bases with no gene match: 6. The CDR3 DNA reads TGTGCCACCAGCAGAGATTGGCCGGGACTATCCTACGAGCAGTACTTC. It translates to CATSRDWPGLSYEQYF.

This clonotype showed up just a few times. The rearrangement links TRBV15 to TRBJ2-5; 7 bases fit TRBD1. The V and J ends lost 0 bases and 4 bases, in that order; junction bases with no gene match: 8. CDR1 LNHNV and CDR2 YYDKDF come from the germline V gene (reference sequence). The CDR3 loop spans 16 amino acids. The CDR3 sequence is CATSRDATGSVETQYF. The CDR3 DNA reads as TGTGCCACCAGCAGAGATGCGACAGGGTCCGTAGAGACCCAGTACTTC. Full variable domain (remainder filled in from reference TRBV15 and TRBJ2-5): DAMVIQNPRYQVTQFGKPVTLSCSQTLNHNVMYWYQQKSSQAPKLLFHYYDKDFNNEADTPDNFQSRRPNTSFCFLDIRSPGLGDTAMYLCATSRDATGSVETQYFGPGTRLLVL.

The chain uses TRBV7-3 and TRBJ2-1, with TRBD2 matching 11 bases. V dropped 5 bases and J dropped 9; count of bases not matched to a gene: 6. The CDR3 covers 14 residues. The germline V gene has CDR1 SGHTA and CDR2 FQGTGA. Here the CDR3 DNA reads TGTGCCAGCAGCCTGGGACTAGCGGAAGGTGAGCAGTTCTTC. Amino acid sequence: CASSLGLAEGEQFF.

The V call is TRBV20-1, the J call TRBJ1-6; TRBD1 matches at 7 bases. CDR3 length equals 15 residues. The V and J ends lost 5 bases and 8 bases, in that order; junction bases with no gene match: 12. In germline, CDR1 is DFQATT, CDR2 SNEGSKA (reference sequence). DNA of the CDR3: TGCAGTGCTCACCTCATCAGGGGGTCTGATTCACCCCTCCACTTT. The encoded protein is CSAHLIRGSDSPLHF.